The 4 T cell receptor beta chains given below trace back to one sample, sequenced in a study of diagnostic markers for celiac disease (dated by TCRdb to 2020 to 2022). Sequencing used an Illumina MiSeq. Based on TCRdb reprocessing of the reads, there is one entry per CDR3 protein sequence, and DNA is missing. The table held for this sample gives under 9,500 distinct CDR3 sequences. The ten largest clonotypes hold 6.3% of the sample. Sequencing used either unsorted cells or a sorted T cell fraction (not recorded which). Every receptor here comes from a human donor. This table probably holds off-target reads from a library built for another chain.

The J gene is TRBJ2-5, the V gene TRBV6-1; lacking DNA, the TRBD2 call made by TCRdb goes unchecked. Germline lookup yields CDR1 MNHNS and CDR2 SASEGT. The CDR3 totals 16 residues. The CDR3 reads CASSEPGLTTGETQYF.

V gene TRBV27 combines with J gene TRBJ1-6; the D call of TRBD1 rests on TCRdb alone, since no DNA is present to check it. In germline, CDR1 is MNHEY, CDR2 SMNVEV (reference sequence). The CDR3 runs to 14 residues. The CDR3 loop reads CASKRRGFDGTLHF.

CDR3: CASSYSFWTEKRFNQPQHF. The rearrangement uses TRBV6-6 and TRBJ1-5; the D gene TCRdb calls, TRBD1, cannot be checked with no DNA. The CDR3 loop spans 19 amino acids. Per germline, CDR1 MNHNY and CDR2 SVGAGI (reference sequence).

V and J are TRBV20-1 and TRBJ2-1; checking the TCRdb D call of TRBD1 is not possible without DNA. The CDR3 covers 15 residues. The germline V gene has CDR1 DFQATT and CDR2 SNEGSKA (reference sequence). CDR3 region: CSARDVSRGYNEQFF.